These 18 T cell receptor beta chains were all obtained from the same sample, sequenced in a study of blood T cell repertoires in COVID-19. Profiled with immunoSEQ multiplex PCR; TCRdb holds only in-frame clones, not every one. The data show nearly 350,000 clones, with 87% seen just once and about 6% held by the top ten. The sample comprised peripheral blood. These receptors all stem from a woman aged 45-59 years with COVID-19, enrolled during active disease.

The J gene is TRBJ1-2, the V gene TRBV6-5; D gene uncertain. V was cut by 0 bases and J by 5 bases, with 13 bases left in between. From germline, CDR1 is MNHEY and CDR2 SVGAGI. The CDR3 sequence is 15 residues long. The chain's CDR3 is CASSYSDGEPYGYTF. The CDR3 DNA is TGTGCCAGCAGTTACTCGGACGGGGAGCCATATGGCTACACCTTC.

The V call is TRBV7-2, the J call TRBJ1-2; D call uncertain. The CDR3 is 15 residues long. Germline V CDR1 and CDR2: SGHTA, FQGNSA. Trimming took 5 bases from V and 0 from J, leaving 13 bases between them. The DNA of the CDR3 is TGTGCCAGCAGCCGCCAAGCGGGCCCTAACTATGGCTACACCTTC. This encodes CASSRQAGPNYGYTF.

The chain is built from TRBV6-4 and TRBJ1-3; D is perhaps TRBD1 (5 bases). Germline-derived CDR1 and CDR2 are MRHNA and SNTAGT. The CDR3 is made up of 14 amino acids. V lost 8 bases, J lost 2 bases, and 13 bases lay in between. CDR3 DNA: TGTGCCAGCCCCAGGGCGGGGCCTGGAAACACCATATATTTT. Translating it yields CASPRAGPGNTIYF.

This clone was seen a few times. V is TRBV2 and J is TRBJ2-1; 9 bases line up with TRBD2. V shed 5 bases and J 3 bases; nucleotides not matched to a gene: 8. Per the germline V gene, CDR1 is SNHLY and CDR2 is FYNNEI. There are 16 residues in the CDR3. For the CDR3, the DNA is TGTGCCAGCAGTCGTGTGTTAGCGGGAGACTACAATGAGCAGTTCTTC. Protein sequence: CASSRVLAGDYNEQFF.

The rearrangement joins TRBV2 to TRBJ1-4; no firm D call. Trimming shortened V by 6 bases and J by 6 bases, and 14 bases separated the two germline ends. This CDR3 is built from 14 residues. CDR1 SNHLY and CDR2 FYNNEI come from the germline V gene. CDR3: CASSAEVFDEKLFF. CDR3 nucleotides: TGTGCCAGCAGCGCCGAGGTATTCGATGAAAAACTGTTTTTT.

This clone has only a few counts. This chain's CDR3 is CASSIGLASTYEQYF. The CDR3 coding sequence is TGCGCCAGCAGCATAGGACTAGCGAGTACCTACGAGCAGTACTTC. The chain couples TRBV5-1 to TRBJ2-7, with 9 nucleotides matching TRBD2. CDR1 is SGHRS and CDR2 is YFSETQ in the germline V gene. The CDR3 covers 15 residues. V shed 4 bases, J shed 2 bases, and the junction held 7 bases outside the gene matches.

The chain employs TRBV6-4 and TRBJ2-1, with 13 bases identical to TRBD2. The V segment lost 10 bases and the J segment 2 bases; nucleotides outside the gene matches: 8. There are 16 residues in the CDR3. Per germline, CDR1 MRHNA and CDR2 SNTAGT. CDR3 sequence reads: CAKPGLAGPTYNEQFF. CDR3 coding DNA: TGTGCCAAACCGGGACTAGCGGGACCAACCTACAATGAGCAGTTCTTC.

The chain carries TRBV27 and TRBJ2-7, with TRBD2 identical over 11 bases. The germline gives CDR1 MNHEY, CDR2 SMNVEV (reference sequence). The CDR3 spans 15 residues. V was pared by 7 bases and J by 3 bases, with 8 bases of the junction left unmatched. The CDR3 region is CASKLAGDVVYEQYF. The CDR3 coding sequence is TGTGCCAGCAAACTAGCGGGAGACGTTGTCTACGAGCAGTACTTC.

J is TRBJ2-1 and V is TRBV5-1, with 12 positions matching TRBD2. The J segment lost 7 bases and the V segment lost 4 bases, leaving 6 bases of the junction unmatched. Germline CDR1 is SGHRS and CDR2 is YFSETQ. The CDR3 sequence is 15 residues long. The chain's CDR3 is CASSTGLAGSNEQFF. Here the CDR3 DNA reads TGCGCCAGCAGCACAGGACTAGCGGGATCAAATGAGCAGTTCTTC. Together with reference TRBV5-1 and TRBJ2-1, the CDR3 gives the full variable domain: KAGVTQTPRYLIKTRGQQVTLSCSPISGHRSVSWYQQTPGQGLQFLFEYFSETQRNKGNFPGRFSGRQFSNSRSEMNVSTLELGDSALYLCASSTGLAGSNEQFFGPGTRLTVL.

CDR3 residues: CASAAGGRYEQYF. For the CDR3, the DNA is TGTGCCAGCGCAGCGGGAGGGCGGTACGAGCAGTACTTC. The gene calls are TRBV28 and TRBJ2-7; TRBD2 aligns across 10 bases. V dropped 8 bases and J dropped 4; count of bases not matched to a gene: 5. The CDR3 totals 13 residues. The germline V gene has CDR1 MDHEN and CDR2 SYDVKM. Variable domain in full (rest from reference TRBV28 and TRBJ2-7): DVKVTQSSRYLVKRTGEKVFLECVQDMDHENMFWYRQDPGLGLRLIYFSYDVKMKEKGDIPEGYSVSREKKERFSLILESASTNQTSMYLCASAAGGRYEQYFGPGTRLTVT.

This clone occurred a few times. The chain links TRBV6-5 to TRBJ2-5; no clear D. V lost 0 bases, J lost 5 bases, and 13 bases lay in between. This CDR3 has 15 amino acids. Germline V CDR1 and CDR2: MNHEY, SVGAGI. CDR3 protein: CASSYSSGWRETQYF. CDR3 DNA: TGTGCCAGCAGTTACTCGAGTGGCTGGCGGGAGACCCAGTACTTC.

This chain uses TRBV3-1 (or the pseudogene TRBV3-2) with TRBJ2-1, with TRBD2 matching 15 bases. With V trimmed by 4 bases and J by 8 bases, 6 bases remained unmatched. The germline V gene encodes CDR1 LGHDT and CDR2 YNNKEL (reference sequence). There are 16 residues in the CDR3. The CDR3 here is CASSPWTSGRVHEQFF. CDR3 coding DNA: TGTGCCAGCAGCCCATGGACTAGCGGGAGGGTGCATGAGCAGTTCTTC.

Comment on this clone: One junction end disagrees with the germline gene, perhaps due to a read error. The CDR3 DNA reads as TGTGCCAGTAGGATAGCGGGAGGTCCCACAGATACGCAGTATTTT. This gives the protein CASRIAGGPTDTQYF. V is TRBV19 and J is TRBJ2-3; TRBD2 agrees at 10 bases. Germline values: CDR1 LNHDA, CDR2 SQIVND (reference sequence). This CDR3 region has 15 residues.

The rearrangement joins TRBV10-3 to TRBJ1-6; D unresolved. The germline V gene encodes CDR1 ENHRY and CDR2 SYGVKD. V was pared by 2 bases and J by 10 bases, with 9 bases between. This CDR3 has 13 residues. The CDR3 region has the DNA TGTGCCATCAGTGAGGAGGGCCGGTCACCCCTCCACTTT. Residues: CAISEEGRSPLHF.

The CDR3 is CASSDAGGRGEQFF. The CDR3 bases are TGTGCCAGCAGTGACGCGGGAGGGAGGGGTGAGCAGTTCTTC. The chain recombines TRBV6-4 with TRBJ2-1, with 9 bases that match TRBD2. The CDR3 is 14 amino acids. The V segment lost 2 bases and the J segment 9 bases; nucleotides outside the gene matches: 5. CDR1 MRHNA and CDR2 SNTAGT come from the germline V gene.

This rearrangement joins TRBV29-1 to TRBJ2-2; TRBD1 agrees at 10 bases. CDR3 length: 16 residues. Germline trimming cut 6 bases from V and 6 bases from J; bases unmatched to any gene: 13. From germline, CDR1 is SQVTM and CDR2 ANQGSEA. This CDR3 is CSVPKTGTGDAGELFF. CDR3 DNA sequence: TGCAGCGTCCCGAAGACCGGGACAGGGGACGCCGGGGAGCTGTTTTTT.

The V call is TRBV14, the J call TRBJ1-1, with a possible D match to TRBD1 (6 bases). This CDR3 is 16 amino acids long. The ends were cut back, 5 bases at V and 2 bases at J, with 18 bases in the middle. Germline-derived CDR1 and CDR2 are SGHDN and FVKESK. The CDR3 spells CASSKRSTGLNTEAFF. The CDR3 nucleotides are TGTGCCAGCAGCAAACGGTCGACAGGTCTTAACACTGAAGCTTTCTTT.

The chain carries TRBV5-6 and TRBJ1-2, with 7 positions matching TRBD1. The CDR3 loop spans 14 amino acids. Looked up from germline, CDR1 is SGHDT and CDR2 is YYEEEE. V was pared by 2 bases and J by 0 bases, with 1 base of the junction left unmatched. CDR3 in DNA: TGTGCCAGCAGCTTAGGGACAGCTAACTATGGCTACACCTTC. Translated: CASSLGTANYGYTF.